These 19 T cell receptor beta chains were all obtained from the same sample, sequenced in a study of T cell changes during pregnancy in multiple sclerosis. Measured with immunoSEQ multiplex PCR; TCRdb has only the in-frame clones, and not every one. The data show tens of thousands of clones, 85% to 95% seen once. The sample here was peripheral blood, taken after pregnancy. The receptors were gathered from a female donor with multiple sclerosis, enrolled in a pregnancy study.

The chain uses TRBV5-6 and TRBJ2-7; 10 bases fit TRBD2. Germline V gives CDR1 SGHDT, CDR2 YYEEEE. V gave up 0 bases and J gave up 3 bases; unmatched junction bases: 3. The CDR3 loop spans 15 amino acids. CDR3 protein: CASSLAASGGYEQYF. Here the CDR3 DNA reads TGTGCCAGCAGCTTGGCAGCTAGCGGGGGCTACGAGCAGTACTTC.

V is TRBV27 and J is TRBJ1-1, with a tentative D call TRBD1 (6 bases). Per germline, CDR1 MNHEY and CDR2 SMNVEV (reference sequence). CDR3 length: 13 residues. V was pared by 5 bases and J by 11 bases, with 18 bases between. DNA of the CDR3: TGTGCCAGCAGTCAACAGGGCGTCCGGTCCGCTTTCTTT. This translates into CASSQQGVRSAFF.

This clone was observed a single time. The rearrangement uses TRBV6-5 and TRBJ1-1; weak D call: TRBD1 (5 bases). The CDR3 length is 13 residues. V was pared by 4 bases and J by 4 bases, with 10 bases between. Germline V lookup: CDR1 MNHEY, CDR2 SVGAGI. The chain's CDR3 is CASSSEGVTEAFF. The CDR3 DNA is TGTGCCAGCAGTTCCGAAGGGGTCACTGAAGCTTTCTTT.

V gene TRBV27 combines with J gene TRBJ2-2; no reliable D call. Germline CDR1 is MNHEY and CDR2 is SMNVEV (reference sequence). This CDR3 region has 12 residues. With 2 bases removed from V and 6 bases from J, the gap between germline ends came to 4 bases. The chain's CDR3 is CASSLPSGELFF. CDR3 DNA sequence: TGTGCCAGCAGTTTACCTTCCGGGGAGCTGTTTTTT.

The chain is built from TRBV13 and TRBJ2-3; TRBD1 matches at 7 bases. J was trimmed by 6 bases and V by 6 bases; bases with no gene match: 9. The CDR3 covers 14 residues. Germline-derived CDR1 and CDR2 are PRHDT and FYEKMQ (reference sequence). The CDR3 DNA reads TGTGCCAGCAGGTGGACAGGCGCATTGGATACGCAGTATTTT. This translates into CASRWTGALDTQYF.

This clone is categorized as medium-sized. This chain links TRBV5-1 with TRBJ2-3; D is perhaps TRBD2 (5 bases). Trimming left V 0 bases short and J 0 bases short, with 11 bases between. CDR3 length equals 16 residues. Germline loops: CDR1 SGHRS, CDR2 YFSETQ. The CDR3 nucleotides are TGCGCCAGCAGCTTGGGAGCGGAGACTAGCACAGATACGCAGTATTTT. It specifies CASSLGAETSTDTQYF.

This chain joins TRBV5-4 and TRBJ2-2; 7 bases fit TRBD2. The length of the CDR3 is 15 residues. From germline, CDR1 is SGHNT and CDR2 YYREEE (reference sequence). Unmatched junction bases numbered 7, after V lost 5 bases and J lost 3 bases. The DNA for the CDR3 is TGTGCCAGCAGAATTGAGGGGAGGGACACCGGGGAGCTGTTTTTT. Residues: CASRIEGRDTGELFF.

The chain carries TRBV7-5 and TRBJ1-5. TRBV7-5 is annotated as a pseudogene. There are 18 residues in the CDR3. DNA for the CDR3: TGTGCCAGAAGCGAATCAACAAAAGGAGGGGCCAGCAATCAGCCCCAGCATTTT. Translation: CARSESTKGGASNQPQHF.

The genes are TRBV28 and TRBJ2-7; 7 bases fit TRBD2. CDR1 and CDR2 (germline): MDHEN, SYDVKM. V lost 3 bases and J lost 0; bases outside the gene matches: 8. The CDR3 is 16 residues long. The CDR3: CASSFTSGGGSYEQYF. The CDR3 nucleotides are TGTGCCAGCAGTTTTACTTCAGGCGGGGGCTCCTACGAGCAGTACTTC.

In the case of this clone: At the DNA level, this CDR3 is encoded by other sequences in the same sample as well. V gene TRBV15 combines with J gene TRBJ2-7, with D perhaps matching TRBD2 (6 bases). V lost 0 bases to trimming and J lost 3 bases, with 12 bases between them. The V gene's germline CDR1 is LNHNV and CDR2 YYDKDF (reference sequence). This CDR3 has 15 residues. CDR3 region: CATSRESGGSYEQYF. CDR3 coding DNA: TGTGCCACCAGCAGAGAGTCCGGGGGAAGCTACGAGCAGTACTTC. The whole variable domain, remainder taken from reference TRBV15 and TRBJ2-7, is DAMVIQNPRYQVTQFGKPVTLSCSQTLNHNVMYWYQQKSSQAPKLLFHYYDKDFNNEADTPDNFQSRRPNTSFCFLDIRSPGLGDTAMYLCATSRESGGSYEQYFGPGTRLTVT.

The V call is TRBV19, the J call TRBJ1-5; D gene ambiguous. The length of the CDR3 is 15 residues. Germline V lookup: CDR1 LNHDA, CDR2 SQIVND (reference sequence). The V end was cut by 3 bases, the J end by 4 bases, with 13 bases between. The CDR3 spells CASSIGNQLNQPQHF. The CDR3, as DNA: TGTGCCAGTAGTATTGGTAACCAGTTGAATCAGCCCCAGCATTTT.

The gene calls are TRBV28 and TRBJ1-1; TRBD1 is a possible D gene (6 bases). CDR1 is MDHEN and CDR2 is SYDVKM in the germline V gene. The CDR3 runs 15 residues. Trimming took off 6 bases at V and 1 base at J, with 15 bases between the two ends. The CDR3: CASRGPRDTNTEAFF. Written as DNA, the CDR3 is TGTGCCAGCAGGGGTCCCCGGGACACGAACACTGAAGCTTTCTTT. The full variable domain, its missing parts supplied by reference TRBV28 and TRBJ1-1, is DVKVTQSSRYLVKRTGEKVFLECVQDMDHENMFWYRQDPGLGLRLIYFSYDVKMKEKGDIPEGYSVSREKKERFSLILESASTNQTSMYLCASRGPRDTNTEAFFGQGTRLTVV.

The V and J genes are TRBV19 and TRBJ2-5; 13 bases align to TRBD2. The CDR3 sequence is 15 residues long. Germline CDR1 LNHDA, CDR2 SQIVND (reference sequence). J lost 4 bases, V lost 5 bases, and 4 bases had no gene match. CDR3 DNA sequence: TGTGCCAGTAGTTTCAGACTAGCGGGAGGAGAGACCCAGTACTTC. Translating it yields CASSFRLAGGETQYF.

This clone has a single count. For the CDR3, the DNA is TGTGCCAGCAGCTTACAGGCGGGAGCCCTCTATGAGCAGTTCTTC. Its translation is CASSLQAGALYEQFF. The chain uses TRBV7-2 and TRBJ2-1; 7 nucleotides agree with TRBD2. There are 15 residues in the CDR3. V was pared by 2 bases and J by 8 bases, with 9 bases of the junction left unmatched. Germline lookup yields CDR1 SGHTA and CDR2 FQGNSA.

CDR3 sequence (DNA): TGTGCCAGCGGAAGCGGGCGACGAGATACGCAGTATTTT. Amino acid sequence: CASGSGRRDTQYF. V is TRBV2 and J is TRBJ2-3; D is possibly TRBD2 (6 bases). V shed 8 bases and J shed 5 bases, with 14 bases lying between them. The germline V gene encodes CDR1 SNHLY and CDR2 FYNNEI. This CDR3 comprises 13 residues.

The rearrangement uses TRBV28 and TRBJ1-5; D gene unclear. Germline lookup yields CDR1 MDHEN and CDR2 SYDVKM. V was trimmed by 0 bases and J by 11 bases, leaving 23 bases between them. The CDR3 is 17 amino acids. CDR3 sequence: CASSLWPRGSNGEAQHF. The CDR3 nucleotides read TGTGCCAGCAGTTTATGGCCCCGAGGATCGAATGGTGAAGCCCAGCATTTT.

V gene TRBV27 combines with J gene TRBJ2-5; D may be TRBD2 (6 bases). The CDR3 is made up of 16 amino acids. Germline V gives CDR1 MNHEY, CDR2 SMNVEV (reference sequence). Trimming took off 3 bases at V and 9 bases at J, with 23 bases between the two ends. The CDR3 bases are TGTGCCAGCAGTTTGAGGTCGGGGGAACAGCGGGTGGCCCAGTACTTC. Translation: CASSLRSGEQRVAQYF.

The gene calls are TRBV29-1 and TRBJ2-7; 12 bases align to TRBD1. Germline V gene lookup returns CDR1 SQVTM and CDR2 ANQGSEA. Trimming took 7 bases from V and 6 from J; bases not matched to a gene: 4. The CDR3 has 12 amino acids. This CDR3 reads CSGGTGGGEQYF. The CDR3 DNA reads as TGCAGCGGTGGGACAGGGGGCGGCGAGCAGTACTTC.

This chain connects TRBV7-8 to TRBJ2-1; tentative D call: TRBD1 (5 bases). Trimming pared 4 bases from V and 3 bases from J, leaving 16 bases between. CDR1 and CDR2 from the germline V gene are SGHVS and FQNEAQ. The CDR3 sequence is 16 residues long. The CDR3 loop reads CASSSSLEGDYNEQFF. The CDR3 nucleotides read TGTGCCAGCAGCTCGTCCTTAGAAGGGGACTACAATGAGCAGTTCTTC.